Included here is one TCR beta chain sequence, with context. What it binds is unknown. This table comes from immunoSEQ multiplex PCR, and its TCRdb copy is limited to in-frame clones, with some not included. The table shows 54,000 or so clones, with around 90% occurring only once. This specimen comes from a study of T cell responses to AZD1222 COVID-19 vaccine. General observations from the study: At study baseline, merely roughly 6 AZD1222 recipients were seropositive.

This TCR was recovered from an adult in good health. The sample was peripheral blood, taken on day 0 of AZD1222 vaccination.

The CDR3 here is CASSSGQSSSYEQYF. CDR3 DNA sequence: TGTGCCAGCAGTTCGGGACAGTCGAGCTCCTACGAGCAGTACTTC. This chain uses TRBV6-5 with TRBJ2-7; 7 nucleotides agree with TRBD1. CDR1 MNHEY and CDR2 SVGAGI come from the germline V gene. The CDR3 extends over 15 amino acids. V shed 4 bases and J 0 bases; nucleotides not matched to a gene: 6.